This is a list of T cell receptor beta chains from one sample in a study of monozygotic twins with inflammatory bowel disease. TCRdb reprocessed the 5' RACE reads and keeps a single row for each CDR3 protein, giving no DNA. Recorded here are about 110,000 distinct CDR3 sequences; the top ten clones represent roughly 12%. The sequencing sample was made of blood. The receptors originated from a human donor with ulcerative colitis or Crohn's disease, or a healthy co-twin of an affected twin (not recorded which). Each CDR3 is given with its conserved first and last residue. Each record gives: CDR3 protein, J gene, V gene.

CASSQVEGTEAFF TRBJ1-1 TRBV4-1
CASSYPTRSYEQYF TRBJ2-7 TRBV6-2/TRBV6-3
CASSGRTAMAGNQPQHF TRBJ1-5 TRBV6-1
CSAPTWSSYNEQFF TRBJ2-1 TRBV20-1
CASSLDGSYYEQYF TRBJ2-7 TRBV7-8
CSAQSGALGYNEQFF TRBJ2-1 TRBV20-1
CASSFWTGQFTEAFF TRBJ1-1 TRBV28
CASSYSYGGIGTDTQYF TRBJ2-3 TRBV6-5
CAVTVNTEAFF TRBJ1-1 TRBV12-3/TRBV12-4
CASSLTGISGNTEAFF TRBJ1-1 TRBV5-6
CASRRGRGGIEAFF TRBJ1-1 TRBV27
CASRSRDRGIYEQFF TRBJ2-1 TRBV6-2/TRBV6-3
CASSESGQGNQPQHF TRBJ1-5 TRBV5-6
CAISESRGTHQPQHF TRBJ1-5 TRBV10-3
CSARTLRGVTDTQYF TRBJ2-3 TRBV20-1
CSANSLRDSNQPQHF TRBJ1-5 TRBV20-1
CASRNRGYLYNEQFF TRBJ2-1 TRBV19
CATTILQGSSYNEQFF TRBJ2-1 TRBV5-1
CASSLLRTSGSDEQFF TRBJ2-1 TRBV11-2
CASRDRGQTEAFF TRBJ1-1 TRBV6-5
CSATRTVGGGTQYF TRBJ2-5 TRBV20-1
CASSLAQQAQLAGALYQETQYF TRBJ2-5 TRBV5-4
CASSLSRTGDAEAFF TRBJ1-1 TRBV28
CASSLMTGDAGELFF TRBJ2-2 TRBV5-1
CASAISATYEQYF TRBJ2-7 TRBV27
CASSPLGVHYGYTF TRBJ1-2 TRBV28
CASSLTTAGGGTDTQYF TRBJ2-3 TRBV5-1
CATSRDPGQNTEAFF TRBJ1-1 TRBV15
CASSPWTGGVEPDPTDTQYF TRBJ2-3 TRBV5-1
CASSPRTESYEQYF TRBJ2-7 TRBV14
CASRPGGEEKLFF TRBJ1-4 TRBV2
CASSLISGTEAFF TRBJ1-1 TRBV12-3/TRBV12-4
CSATGTDYNSPLHF TRBJ1-6 TRBV20-1
CASSQDALRTDTQYF TRBJ2-3 TRBV3-1
CASSLFVQGINSPLHF TRBJ1-6 TRBV12-3/TRBV12-4
CSARDSAGAGNTIYF TRBJ1-3 TRBV20-1
CASSLGTSSVGNIQYF TRBJ2-4 TRBV3-1
CASSFPMDTGELFF TRBJ2-2 TRBV7-8
CSATPVEGETQYF TRBJ2-5 TRBV20-1
CSANVNYNSPLHF TRBJ1-6 TRBV20-1
CASTLLRPGDGNTIYF TRBJ1-3 TRBV5-1
CASIQLRSRGAGELFF TRBJ2-2 TRBV11-2
CASSLVGQGAKDGYTF TRBJ1-2 TRBV7-2
CASSLDFWNTEAFF TRBJ1-1 TRBV5-4
CSVRGGTGPADTQYF TRBJ2-3 TRBV29-1
CSARDRGRDYGYTF TRBJ1-2 TRBV20-1
CASSLIENTEAFF TRBJ1-1 TRBV5-1
CASSLGQGIYTF TRBJ1-2 TRBV5-1
CSARTSRGTEAFF TRBJ1-1 TRBV20-1